This entry lists 22 T cell receptor beta chains sequenced from one sample in a study of CXCR3-negative and CXCR3-positive naive CD8 T cells. Study conclusions and caveats: CXCR3-negative naive cells had less hydrophobic TRB CDR3s than did CXCR3-positive naive cells.

These receptors lack a known antigen. UMI-labeled 5' RACE yielded the TRB cDNA libraries. TCRdb derives one entry per CDR3 protein from the 5' RACE reads, leaving out DNA. The data show tens of thousands of distinct CDR3 sequences, and the top ten clones hold over 4%. Input material: naive CXCR3+ CD8+ T cells from blood. Documented subset: CD45RO-CCR7+CD27+CD95- naive CD8+ T cells expressing CXCR3 (TNR3+). The receptors shown here come from a human donor in good health. Some clones in this sample may be carry-over from other donors' samples.

V gene TRBV28 combines with J gene TRBJ2-7; as DNA is missing, the TRBD1 call by TCRdb cannot be tested. CDR3 length: 14 amino acids. Germline V gene data show CDR1 as MDHEN and CDR2 as SYDVKM. The CDR3 is CASSPRTGVYEQYF.

The V and J genes are TRBV12-3 or TRBV12-4 and TRBJ1-5. The CDR3 has 15 amino acids. CDR3 sequence reads: CASSQGPALYQPQHF.

The gene calls are TRBV29-1 and TRBJ2-3; no DNA is available, so the TRBD1 call from TCRdb remains unchecked. There are 15 residues in the CDR3. Germline-derived CDR1 and CDR2 are SQVTM and ANQGSEA. CDR3 amino acids: CSVEKGGAGTDTQYF.

This chain uses TRBV7-3 with TRBJ2-7; as DNA is missing, the TRBD1 call by TCRdb cannot be tested. The CDR3 runs to 12 residues. In germline, CDR1 is SGHTA, CDR2 FQGTGA. The chain's CDR3 is CASSGGSGEQYF. Full variable domain (missing parts from reference TRBV7-3 and TRBJ2-7): GAGVSQTPSNKVTEKGKYVELRCDPISGHTALYWYRQSLGQGPEFLIYFQGTGAADDSGLPNDRFFAVRPEGSVSTLKIQRTERGDSAVYLCASSGGSGEQYFGPGTRLTVT.

This chain links TRBV5-1 with TRBJ2-3; the D gene TCRdb calls, TRBD2, cannot be checked with no DNA. The CDR3 contains 13 residues. The germline V gene encodes CDR1 SGHRS and CDR2 YFSETQ. CDR3 sequence reads: CASVAGFTDTQYF.

The chain couples TRBV10-3 to TRBJ2-7; TCRdb returns TRBD1, unconfirmable since there is no DNA. CDR1 and CDR2 (germline): ENHRY, SYGVKD. This CDR3 spans 15 amino acids. The CDR3: CAISEPGVGSYEQYF.

CDR3 protein: CASSVGSGSVTDTQYF. The gene calls are TRBV9 and TRBJ2-3. CDR1 SGDLS and CDR2 YYNGEE come from the germline V gene. The CDR3 length is 16 residues.

The chain combines TRBV28 with TRBJ2-1; the TCRdb D gene call, TRBD2, has no DNA to confirm it. This CDR3 is 13 amino acids long. Germline values: CDR1 MDHEN, CDR2 SYDVKM. The CDR3 sequence is CASKKRLYNEQFF.

This chain's CDR3 is CASGASGSYNEQFF. The chain has TRBV27 and TRBJ2-1; TCRdb outputs TRBD2, but without DNA this stays unchecked. The germline V gene has CDR1 MNHEY and CDR2 SMNVEV (reference sequence). The CDR3 sequence is 14 residues long.

J is TRBJ2-5 and V is TRBV30; TCRdb outputs TRBD2, but without DNA this stays unchecked. Per the germline V gene, CDR1 is GTSNPN and CDR2 is SVGIG (reference sequence). This CDR3 comprises 16 residues. CDR3: CAWSHGLAGKQETQYF. The whole variable domain, remainder taken from reference TRBV30 and TRBJ2-5, is SQTIHQWPATLVQPVGSPLSLECTVEGTSNPNLYWYRQAAGRGLQLLFYSVGIGQISSEVPQNLSASRPQDRQFILSSKKLLLSDSGFYLCAWSHGLAGKQETQYFGPGTRLLVL.

The chain couples TRBV9 to TRBJ2-3; no DNA is available, so the TRBD2 call from TCRdb remains unchecked. The CDR3 consists of 16 residues. CDR1 is SGDLS, CDR2 YYNGEE, per germline. CDR3 residues: CASSAAAGGPTDTQYF.

The chain uses TRBV15 and TRBJ1-5; TCRdb reports TRBD1, a call that lacks DNA to check it against. The CDR3 totals 22 residues. CDR1 is LNHNV and CDR2 is YYDKDF in the germline V gene (reference sequence). The CDR3 region is CATSRDKGGEGDTYYSNQPQHF.

The chain has TRBV7-9 and TRBJ1-2. CDR1 and CDR2 (germline): SEHNR, FQNEAQ (reference sequence). The CDR3 spans 17 residues. This CDR3 is CASSFARDPAAGYGYTF.

J is TRBJ1-1 and V is TRBV6-4; with no DNA, the TCRdb D assignment of TRBD1 cannot be verified. Germline-derived CDR1 and CDR2 are MRHNA and SNTAGT. The CDR3 covers 14 residues. CDR3 region: CAISDRGRGGEAFF.

This chain links TRBV5-6 with TRBJ1-5; TCRdb calls TRBD1, which cannot be checked without DNA. The CDR3 contains 15 residues. From germline, CDR1 is SGHDT and CDR2 YYEEEE. The CDR3 loop is CASSWGQGVNQPQHF.

The V and J genes are TRBV12-3 or TRBV12-4 and TRBJ2-1; TCRdb lists TRBD1, though no DNA is available to test this call. CDR3 size: 13 residues. CDR3 amino acids: CASSLWAELGQFF.

CDR3 sequence: CASSQGDRRRPEAFF. The chain has TRBV4-1 and TRBJ1-1; TCRdb designates TRBD1, a call that cannot be tested without DNA. Germline-derived CDR1 and CDR2 are MGHRA and YSYEKL. The CDR3 is made up of 15 amino acids.

The chain is built from TRBV7-9 and TRBJ2-1. Germline V gene lookup returns CDR1 SEHNR and CDR2 FQNEAQ (reference sequence). The CDR3 runs to 17 residues. CDR3 amino acids: CASSPWGRDSSYNEQFF.

The CDR3 reads CASSQDREFSYEQYF. The rearrangement uses TRBV4-3 and TRBJ2-7; checking the TCRdb D call of TRBD1 is not possible without DNA. From germline, CDR1 is LGHNA and CDR2 YSLEER. CDR3 length equals 15 residues.

This chain joins TRBV6-6 and TRBJ2-7; without DNA, the TCRdb call of TRBD1 cannot be checked. Germline CDR1 is MNHNY and CDR2 is SVGAGI (reference sequence). CDR3 length: 15 residues. CDR3 sequence reads: CASTFLGTGAYEQYF.

The gene calls are TRBV6-2 or TRBV6-3 and TRBJ2-1; TCRdb designates TRBD1, a call that cannot be tested without DNA. CDR1 MNHEY and CDR2 SVGEGT come from the germline V gene. The CDR3 has 15 amino acids. Here the CDR3 reads CASRSTNPQDNEQFF.

The chain recombines TRBV4-3 with TRBJ1-3; TCRdb proposes TRBD1, but this gene call is untestable without DNA. Germline CDR1 is LGHNA and CDR2 is YSLEER. The CDR3 length is 14 residues. CDR3 loop: CASSQDGLRDTIYF.